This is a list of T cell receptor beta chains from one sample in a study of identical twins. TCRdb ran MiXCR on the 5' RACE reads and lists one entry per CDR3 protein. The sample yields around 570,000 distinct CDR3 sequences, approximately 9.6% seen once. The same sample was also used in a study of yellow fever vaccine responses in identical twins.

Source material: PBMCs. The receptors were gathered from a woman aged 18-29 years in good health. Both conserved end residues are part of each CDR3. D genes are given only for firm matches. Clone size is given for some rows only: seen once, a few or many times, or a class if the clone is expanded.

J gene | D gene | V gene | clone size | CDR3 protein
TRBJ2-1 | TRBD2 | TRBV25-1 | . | CASSEEGWGLAGGDNEQFF
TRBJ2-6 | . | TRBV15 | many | CATSRGTTGANVLTF
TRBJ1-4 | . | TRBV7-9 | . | CASQVYEKLFF
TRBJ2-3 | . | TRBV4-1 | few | CASSQGSAVRTDTQYF
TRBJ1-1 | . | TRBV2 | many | CASNGATPLNTEAFF
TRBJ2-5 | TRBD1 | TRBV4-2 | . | CASSPGRTGTFQETQYF
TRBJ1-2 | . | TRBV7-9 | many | CASSQSRENYGYTF
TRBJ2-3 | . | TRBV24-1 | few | CATSDLSSGHTDTQYF
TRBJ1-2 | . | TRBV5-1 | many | CASSFNRGQGNGYTF
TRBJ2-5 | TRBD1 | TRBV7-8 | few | CASRRQGRFGTQYF
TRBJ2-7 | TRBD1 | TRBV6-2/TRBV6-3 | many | CASSIRDRVRNEQYF
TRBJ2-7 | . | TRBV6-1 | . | CASNRAYRKGSEQYF
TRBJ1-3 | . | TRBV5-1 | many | CASSSGSGNTIYF
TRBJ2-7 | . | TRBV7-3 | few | CASSPAGGQYEQYF
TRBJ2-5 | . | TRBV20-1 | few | CSARDWSVQVKETQYF
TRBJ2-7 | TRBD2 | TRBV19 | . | CASSPSGGVYEQYF
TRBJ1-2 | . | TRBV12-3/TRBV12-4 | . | CASSFRWENNGYTF
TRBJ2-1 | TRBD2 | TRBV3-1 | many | CASAAGGGSYNEQFF
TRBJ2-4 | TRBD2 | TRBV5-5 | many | CASSEVLAGAGAKNIQYF
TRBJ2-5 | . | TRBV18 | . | CASSPLPRQETQYF
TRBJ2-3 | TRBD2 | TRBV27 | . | CASSLKMHGGSTDTQYF
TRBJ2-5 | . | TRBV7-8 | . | CASSLTGVQGWETQYF
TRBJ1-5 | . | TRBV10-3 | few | CAISEGQAGNQPQHF
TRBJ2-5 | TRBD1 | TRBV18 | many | CASSPGQTKETQYF
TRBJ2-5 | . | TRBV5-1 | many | CASSLVGGPLKETQYF
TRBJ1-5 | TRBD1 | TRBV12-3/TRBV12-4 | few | CASSSSDREQPQHF